Below, one T cell receptor (beta chain) is given with its context. No antigen is known for it. TCRdb's table, derived via immunoSEQ multiplex PCR, lists solely in-frame clones and lacks some. The sample carries about 84,000 clones, about 83% recorded once. This sample is part of a study of T cell responses to AZD1222 COVID-19 vaccine. The study, taken as a whole, reports: Only five or six AZD1222 recipients were seropositive at baseline.

Sequenced material: peripheral blood, taken 28 days after the second AZD1222 dose. The sequence derives from an adult who received the AZD1222 COVID-19 vaccine.

CDR3 in DNA: TGTGCCAGCAGTTCCTCCGTATACGAGCAGTACTTC. Its translation: CASSSSVYEQYF. This chain links TRBV28 with TRBJ2-7; D remains ambiguous. Germline CDR1 and CDR2: MDHEN and SYDVKM. The V and J ends lost 4 bases and 4 bases respectively, with 8 bases between them. The CDR3 spans 12 residues.